A selection of T cell receptor beta chains follows, all from one sample in a study of cytomegalovirus exposure and HLA in healthy donors. Only in-frame clones appear in the TCRdb table, and some are missing; sequencing was by immunoSEQ multiplex PCR. Among 150,000 to 200,000 clones, approximately 82% were seen once, and the ten largest hold over 2%. The sequencing sample was made of PBMCs. The receptors originated from a woman in her thirties in good health and CMV-seronegative. Both conserved end residues are part of each CDR3. Fields, in order: clone size, V gene, D gene, J gene, CDR3 protein, CDR3 DNA. A D gene is named only where the DNA matches it firmly. A row's size may be missing; if present it is once, few, many or a size class.

few	TRBV11-2	TRBD1	TRBJ2-7	CASSSRDREEQYF	TGTGCCAGCAGCTCCCGGGACAGGGAAGAGCAGTACTTC
-	TRBV14	-	TRBJ2-6	CASSQAGDVPSGANGLTF	TGTGCCAGCAGCCAAGCGGGGGATGTCCCCTCTGGGGCCAACGGCCTGACTTTC
-	TRBV19	-	TRBJ2-3	CASSPIAAPSTDTQYF	TGTGCCAGTAGTCCTATAGCGGCACCGAGCACAGATACGCAGTATTTT
-	TRBV27	TRBD1	TRBJ1-1	CASSILRGRTEAFF	TGTGCCAGCAGTATCCTTAGGGGGCGCACTGAAGCTTTCTTT
-	TRBV30	-	TRBJ1-4	CAWNVVTGEKLFF	TGTGCCTGGAATGTGGTGACGGGAGAAAAACTGTTTTTT
-	TRBV2	-	TRBJ2-1	CARQRSSYNEQFF	TGTGCCAGACAGCGGAGCTCCTACAATGAGCAGTTCTTC
-	TRBV5-1	TRBD1	TRBJ2-7	CASSSGTGKGTYEQYF	TGCGCCAGCAGCTCCGGGACAGGGAAGGGGACCTACGAGCAGTACTTC
once	TRBV4-3	-	TRBJ2-6	CASRKERSGANVLTF	TGCGCCAGCAGAAAAGAAAGGAGTGGGGCCAACGTCCTGACTTTC
once	TRBV6-5	TRBD1	TRBJ2-7	CASSSTGGSYEQYF	TGTGCCAGCAGTTCAACAGGGGGCTCCTACGAGCAGTACTTC
-	TRBV6-5	TRBD1	TRBJ2-3	CASSYGQGNTDTQYF	TGTGCCAGCAGTTACGGACAGGGTAACACAGATACGCAGTATTTT
-	TRBV19	TRBD2	TRBJ2-5	CASARLAGGQETQYF	TGTGCCAGCGCACGACTAGCGGGAGGGCAAGAGACCCAGTACTTC
-	TRBV28	TRBD2	TRBJ2-7	CASSSPGGRKGGSPNEQYF	TGTGCCAGCAGTTCCCCCGGGGGGAGGAAGGGAGGATCTCCTAACGAGCAGTACTTC
-	TRBV7-2	TRBD2	TRBJ2-7	CASGSTVGVAGAYEQYF	TGTGCCAGCGGCTCAACTGTGGGGGTAGCGGGAGCCTACGAGCAGTACTTC
-	TRBV4-3	-	TRBJ2-7	CASSQDSVNSYEQYF	TGCGCCAGCAGCCAAGATTCGGTAAATTCCTACGAGCAGTACTTC
-	TRBV28	TRBD1	TRBJ1-6	CASWMAGGFNSPLHF	TGTGCCAGCTGGATGGCAGGGGGCTTTAATTCACCCCTCCACTTT
-	TRBV25-1	-	TRBJ1-6	CASSESGAYNSPLHF	TGTGCCAGCAGTGAATCCGGGGCCTATAATTCACCCCTCCACTTT
-	TRBV11-2	TRBD2	TRBJ2-1	CASSARLAGGLYNEQFF	TGTGCCAGCAGCGCCCGACTAGCGGGGGGGCTCTACAATGAGCAGTTCTTC
few	TRBV11-2	TRBD2	TRBJ2-7	CASSPWLTSGRGEQYF	TGTGCCAGCAGCCCCTGGCTGACTAGCGGGAGAGGCGAGCAGTACTTC
once	TRBV27	-	TRBJ1-1	CASFRAGGTEAFF	TGTGCCAGCTTTCGGGCCGGGGGCACTGAAGCTTTCTTT
-	TRBV9	TRBD1	TRBJ1-3	CASSPRQGDTIYF	TGTGCCAGCAGCCCAAGACAGGGTGACACCATATATTTT
once	TRBV9	-	TRBJ2-2	CASSGISAGELFF	TGTGCCAGCAGCGGTATTAGCGCCGGGGAGCTGTTTTTT
-	TRBV4-1	-	TRBJ1-1	CASSQGGATEAFF	TGCGCCAGCAGCCAGGGAGGAGCCACTGAAGCTTTCTTT
-	TRBV19	-	TRBJ2-7	CASTNLGRPYEQYF	TGTGCCAGTACCAACCTGGGGAGGCCCTACGAGCAGTACTTC